This TCR beta chain is drawn from a study of CD8 T cells in ankylosing spondylitis. Notes on the study in general: What seemed typical of ankylosing spondylitis blood was a TCR beta motif built from several highly homologous variants. Significantly higher representation of disease-linked clones was reported for matched ankylosing spondylitis synovial fluid. Earlier authors reported some of these motif variants in reactive arthritis synovial fluid and blood.

Making the TCR beta libraries involved quantitative 5'-RACE with molecular barcodes. TCRdb fed the 5' RACE reads into MiXCR, producing one record per CDR3 protein. The repertoire holds approximately 260,000 distinct CDR3 sequences, with 18% as singletons. V lost 4 bases to trimming and J lost 0 bases, with 16 bases between them. The CDR3 spans 16 residues. Germline V gives CDR1 SQVTM, CDR2 ANQGSEA. To note about this clonotype: Its antigen is currently unknown.

The source material was blood, either unsorted or a sorted T cell fraction (not recorded which). The rearrangement joins TRBV29-1 to TRBJ2-1; weak D call: TRBD1 (8 bases). This receptor was obtained from a male donor with ankylosing spondylitis or in good health (not recorded which). The CDR3 reads CSVVRGRENSYNEQFF. The CDR3 DNA reads as TGCAGCGTTGTCAGGGGGCGGGAGAACTCCTACAATGAGCAGTTCTTC.